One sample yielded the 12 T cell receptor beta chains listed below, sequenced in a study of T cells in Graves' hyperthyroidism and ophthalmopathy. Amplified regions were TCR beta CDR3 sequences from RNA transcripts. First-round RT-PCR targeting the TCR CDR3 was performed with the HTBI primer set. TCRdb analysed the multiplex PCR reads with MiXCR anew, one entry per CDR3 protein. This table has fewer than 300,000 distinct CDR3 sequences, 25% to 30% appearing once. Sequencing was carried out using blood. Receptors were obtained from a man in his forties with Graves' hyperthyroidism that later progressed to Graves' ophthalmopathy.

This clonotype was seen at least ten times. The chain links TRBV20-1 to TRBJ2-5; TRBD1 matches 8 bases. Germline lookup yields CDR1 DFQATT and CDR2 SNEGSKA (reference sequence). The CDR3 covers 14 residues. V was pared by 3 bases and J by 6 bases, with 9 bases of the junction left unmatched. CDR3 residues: CSASRPGGIKTQYF. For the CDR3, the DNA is TGCAGTGCTAGTCGTCCAGGGGGCATCAAGACCCAGTACTTC.

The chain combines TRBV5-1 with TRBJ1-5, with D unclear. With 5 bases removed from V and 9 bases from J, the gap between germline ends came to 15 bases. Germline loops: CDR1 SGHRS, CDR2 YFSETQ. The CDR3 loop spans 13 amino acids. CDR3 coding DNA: TGCGCCAGCAGGCCAAATACCGAATGGCCCCAGCATTTT. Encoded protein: CASRPNTEWPQHF.

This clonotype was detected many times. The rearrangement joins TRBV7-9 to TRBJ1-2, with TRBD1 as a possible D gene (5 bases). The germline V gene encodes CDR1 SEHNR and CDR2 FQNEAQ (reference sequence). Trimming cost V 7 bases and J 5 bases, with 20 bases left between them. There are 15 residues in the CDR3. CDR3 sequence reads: CASTFPQGVQYGYTF. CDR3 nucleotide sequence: TGTGCCAGCACTTTTCCCCAGGGCGTCCAGTATGGCTACACCTTC.

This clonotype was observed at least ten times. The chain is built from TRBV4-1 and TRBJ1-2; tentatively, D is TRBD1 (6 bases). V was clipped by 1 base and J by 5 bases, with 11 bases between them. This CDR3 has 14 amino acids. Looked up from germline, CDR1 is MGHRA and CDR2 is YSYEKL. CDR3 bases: TGCGCCAGCAGCCAAGTGGGGGGCATATATGGCTACACCTTC. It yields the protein CASSQVGGIYGYTF.

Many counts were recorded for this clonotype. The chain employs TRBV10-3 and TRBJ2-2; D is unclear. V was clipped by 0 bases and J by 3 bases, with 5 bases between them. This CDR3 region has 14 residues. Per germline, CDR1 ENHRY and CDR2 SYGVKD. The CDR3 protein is CAISESLDTGELFF. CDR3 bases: TGTGCCATCAGTGAGTCCCTGGACACCGGGGAGCTGTTTTTT.

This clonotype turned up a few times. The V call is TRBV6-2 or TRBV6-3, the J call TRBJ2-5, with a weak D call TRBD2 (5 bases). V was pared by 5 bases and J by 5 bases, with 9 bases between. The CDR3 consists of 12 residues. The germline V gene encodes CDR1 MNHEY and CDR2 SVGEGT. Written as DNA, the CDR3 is TGTGCCAGCAGTCCCGAGGGTGAGACCCAGTACTTC. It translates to CASSPEGETQYF.

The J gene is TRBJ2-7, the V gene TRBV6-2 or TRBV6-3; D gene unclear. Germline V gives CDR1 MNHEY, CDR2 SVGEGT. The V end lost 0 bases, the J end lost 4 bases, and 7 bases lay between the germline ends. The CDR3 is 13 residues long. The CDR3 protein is CASSYSIFYEQYF. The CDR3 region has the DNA TGTGCCAGCAGTTACTCGATATTTTACGAGCAGTACTTC.

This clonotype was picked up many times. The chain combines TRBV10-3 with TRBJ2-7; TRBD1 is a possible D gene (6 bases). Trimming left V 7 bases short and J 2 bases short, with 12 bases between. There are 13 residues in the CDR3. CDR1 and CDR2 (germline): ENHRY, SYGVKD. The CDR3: CAIKAGVPYEQYF. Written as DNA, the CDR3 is TGTGCCATCAAGGCAGGGGTGCCCTACGAGCAGTACTTC.

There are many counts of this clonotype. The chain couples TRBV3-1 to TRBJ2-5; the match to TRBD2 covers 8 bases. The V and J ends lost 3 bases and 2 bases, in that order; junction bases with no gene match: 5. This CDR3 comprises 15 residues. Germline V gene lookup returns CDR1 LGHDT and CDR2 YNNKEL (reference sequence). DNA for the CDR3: TGTGCCAGCAGCCATTTGACTAGCGAACAAGAGACCCAGTACTTC. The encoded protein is CASSHLTSEQETQYF.

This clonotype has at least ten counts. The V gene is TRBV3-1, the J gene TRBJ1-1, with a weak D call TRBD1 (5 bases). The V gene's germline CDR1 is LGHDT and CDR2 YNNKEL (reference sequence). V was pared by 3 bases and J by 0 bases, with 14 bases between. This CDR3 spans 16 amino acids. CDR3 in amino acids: CASSHGRAPLNTEAFF. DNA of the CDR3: TGTGCCAGCAGCCATGGCAGGGCCCCTCTGAACACTGAAGCTTTCTTT.

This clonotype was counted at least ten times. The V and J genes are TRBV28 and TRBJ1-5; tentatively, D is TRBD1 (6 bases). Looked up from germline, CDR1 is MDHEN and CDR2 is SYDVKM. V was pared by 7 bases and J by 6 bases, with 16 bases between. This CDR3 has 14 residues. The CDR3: CASTLSRGVQPQHF. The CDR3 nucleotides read TGTGCCAGCACCCTCTCAAGGGGGGTTCAGCCCCAGCATTTT.

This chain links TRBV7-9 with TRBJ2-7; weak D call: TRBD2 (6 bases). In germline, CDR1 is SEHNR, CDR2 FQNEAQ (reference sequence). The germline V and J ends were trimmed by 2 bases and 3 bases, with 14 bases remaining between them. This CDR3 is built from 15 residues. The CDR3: CASSLITASDYEQYF. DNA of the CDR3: TGTGCCAGCAGCTTAATCACTGCTAGCGACTACGAGCAGTACTTC.